A single T cell receptor beta chain is shown here with its context. The target of this receptor is not known. No base quality information exists; no much larger clone differs at one position. Separate from the roughly 650-subject first cohort, the validation cohort of some 130 subjects was the group to which the donors belonged. This entry belongs to a study of cytomegalovirus exposure and HLA in healthy donors (dated by TCRdb to about 2017). For the wider study: The 650 to 800 repertoires of the first cohort and the 110 or so validation repertoires were produced on the same platform, according to a later analysis. A separate validation cohort of 100 to 150 different subjects was used in addition to the approximately 700-subject first cohort. High-throughput TCR immunosequencing, statistical association of individual TCRs with disease status, and machine learning were combined to predict cytomegalovirus infection status. The study aimed to test whether cataloging public T cell receptors could reveal signatures of past pathogen exposure. What the authors observed across the whole study: In both the original and validation cohorts, the classifier was reported to diagnose cytomegalovirus status with high specificity and sensitivity. A later analysis lacked HLA typing for the validation cohort, so it scored co-occurrence in that cohort across all 110 or so repertoires. Most TCR sequences were observed very rarely across donors, whereas some public TCRs were present in many individuals. According to the authors, the approach could potentially be generalized to other disease states and immunological phenotypes. In a later analysis, TCRs clustered in the first cohort were found to also tend to co-occur in the 130 or so validation repertoires, with 90% to 95% of cluster scores above 0. The study gave a list of over 150 TCR beta chains associated with cytomegalovirus. A few of the identified cytomegalovirus-associated TCR beta chains were confirmed in vitro to be specific for cytomegalovirus antigens.

The method was the immunoSEQ multiplex PCR assay. Regarding the original processing steps: A statistical classification framework was built for diagnosing cytomegalovirus status from the catalog of TCR beta chain sequences. TCRdb obtained this table from immuneACCESS and retained in-frame rearrangements with V and J assigned. These tables miss some clones; where compared with another copy, unresolved V genes account for less than half of the shortfall, and the remainder is unexplained. V, J and clone size are those of that table, while D and trimming were read from the DNA. The sample table holds some 160,000 clones, of which 88% were seen once. 2.5% to 3.5% of the sample comes from the top ten. This clonotype was sampled from a young man in good health and CMV-seronegative. Specimen: PBMCs.

For the CDR3, the sequence is CASSIKGGQETQYF. The DNA sequence is TGCGCCAGCAGCATCAAGGGGGGGCAGGAGACCCAGTACTTC. This receptor chain uses TRBV5-1 and TRBJ2-5; a tentative D call is TRBD2 (7 bases match). V is cut by 4 bases and J by 5 bases, and the space between the germline ends is 15 bases. The CDR3 runs 14 amino acids, cysteine and phenylalanine included. Only the CDR3 region is kept as DNA, spanning 42 bases read in frame from base 1. The germline V gene encodes CDR1 SGHRS and CDR2 YFSETQ. The full variable domain, completed from the reference TRBV5-1 and TRBJ2-5 proteins outside the CDR3, reads KAGVTQTPRYLIKTRGQQVTLSCSPISGHRSVSWYQQTPGQGLQFLFEYFSETQRNKGNFPGRFSGRQFSNSRSEMNVSTLELGDSALYLCASSIKGGQETQYFGPGTRLLVL.